The 3 T cell receptor beta chains reported below all come from one sample, sequenced in a study of OX40 agonist ivuxolimab in advanced cancers. Data came from immunoSEQ multiplex PCR; TCRdb stores just in-frame clones and leaves some out. The sample yields some 81,000 clones, around 87% seen once. The sequencing used CD4+ or CD8+ T cells sorted from blood, collected in a trial of the OX40 agonist ivuxolimab. The source of these receptors is an adult with an advanced solid tumor such as melanoma, head and neck, liver or kidney cancer.

V gene TRBV14 combines with J gene TRBJ2-1, with D possibly matching TRBD1 (6 bases). From germline, CDR1 is SGHDN and CDR2 FVKESK. This CDR3 is 13 amino acids long. The ends were cut back, 5 bases at V and 10 bases at J, with 15 bases in the middle. In DNA, the CDR3 is TGTGCCAGCAGCATAAGAAGGGGACACGAGCAGTTCTTC. The encoded protein is CASSIRRGHEQFF.

Of note for this clone: A much bigger clone sits one base away, suggesting this may be a read error. Other DNA sequences in this specimen translate into the identical CDR3. This chain joins TRBV1 and TRBJ2-7. TRBV1 is assigned pseudogene status. CDR3 length equals 18 residues. CDR3 residues: CTSSQDFDGWGSSYEQYF. Here the CDR3 DNA reads TGCACCAGCAGCCAAGATTTCGATGGTTGGGGGAGCTCCTACGAGCAGTACTTC.

The chain combines TRBV7-2 with TRBJ1-5; D gene unclear. V lost 2 bases and J lost 1, with 6 bases in between. The CDR3 has 14 residues. CDR1 is SGHTA, CDR2 FQGNSA, per germline. The CDR3 here is CASSLSNSNQPQHF. CDR3 in DNA: TGTGCCAGCAGCTTAAGCAACAGCAATCAGCCCCAGCATTTT.